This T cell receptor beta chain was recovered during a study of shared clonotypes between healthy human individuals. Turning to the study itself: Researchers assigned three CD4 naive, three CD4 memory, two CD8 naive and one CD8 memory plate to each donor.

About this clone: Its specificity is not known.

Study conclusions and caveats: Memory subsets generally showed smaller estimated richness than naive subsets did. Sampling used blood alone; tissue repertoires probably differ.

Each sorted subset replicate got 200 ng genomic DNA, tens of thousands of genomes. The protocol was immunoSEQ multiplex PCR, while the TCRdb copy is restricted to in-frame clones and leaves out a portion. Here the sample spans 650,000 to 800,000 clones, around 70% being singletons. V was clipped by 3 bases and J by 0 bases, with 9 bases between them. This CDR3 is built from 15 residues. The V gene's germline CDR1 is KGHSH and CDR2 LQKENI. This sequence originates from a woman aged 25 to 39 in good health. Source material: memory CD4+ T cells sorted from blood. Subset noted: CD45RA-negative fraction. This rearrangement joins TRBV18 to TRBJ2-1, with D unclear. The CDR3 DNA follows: TGTGCCAGCTCACCGGACCAGAGCTCCTACAATGAGCAGTTCTTC. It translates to CASSPDQSSYNEQFF.